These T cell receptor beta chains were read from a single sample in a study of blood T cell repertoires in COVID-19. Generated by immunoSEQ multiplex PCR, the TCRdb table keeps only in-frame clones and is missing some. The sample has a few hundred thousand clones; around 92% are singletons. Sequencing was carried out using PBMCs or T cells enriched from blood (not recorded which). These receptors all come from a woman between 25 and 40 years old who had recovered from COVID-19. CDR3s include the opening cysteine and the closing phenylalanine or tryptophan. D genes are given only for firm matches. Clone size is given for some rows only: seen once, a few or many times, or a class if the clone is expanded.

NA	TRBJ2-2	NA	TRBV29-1	CSVATSGELFF	TGCAGCGTAGCGACTAGCGGGGAGCTGTTTTTT
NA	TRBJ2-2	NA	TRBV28	CASSLLTGVTGELFF	TGTGCCAGCAGTTTACTGACGGGGGTGACCGGGGAGCTGTTTTTT
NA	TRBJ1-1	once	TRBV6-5	CASRDGGGSGTEAFF	TGTGCCAGCAGGGATGGGGGGGGCTCAGGGACTGAAGCTTTCTTT
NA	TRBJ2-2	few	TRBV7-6	CASSMTGPGELFF	TGTGCCAGCAGCATGACAGGACCCGGGGAGCTGTTTTTT
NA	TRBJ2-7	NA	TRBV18	CASSPFNGRGFNEQYF	TGTGCCAGCTCACCGTTTAATGGCAGGGGCTTTAACGAGCAGTACTTC
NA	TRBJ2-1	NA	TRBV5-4	CASSLEQAYNEQFF	TGTGCCAGCAGCTTGGAACAGGCATACAATGAGCAGTTCTTC
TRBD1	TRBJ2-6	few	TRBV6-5	CATGTGTSGANVLTF	TGTGCCACCGGGACAGGGACTTCTGGGGCCAACGTCCTGACTTTC
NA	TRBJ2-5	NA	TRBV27	CASSLGSSWETQYF	TGTGCCAGCAGTTTAGGGAGTAGTTGGGAGACCCAGTACTTC
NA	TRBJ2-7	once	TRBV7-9	CASSSTGPNRYEQYF	TGTGCCAGCAGCTCAACAGGGCCCAATAGGTACGAGCAGTACTTC
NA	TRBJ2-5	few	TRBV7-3	CASSPGTRETQYF	TGTGCCAGCAGCCCCGGGACAAGGGAGACCCAGTACTTC
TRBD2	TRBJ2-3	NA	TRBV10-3	CAISASQKREVGDTQYF	TGTGCCATCAGTGCCTCTCAAAAGCGGGAGGTGGGAGATACGCAGTATTTT
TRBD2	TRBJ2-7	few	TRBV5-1	CASSFLAGGPVPNEQYF	TGCGCCAGCAGCTTCCTAGCGGGAGGGCCAGTTCCCAACGAGCAGTACTTC
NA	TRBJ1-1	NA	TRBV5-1	CASSLGGIDTEAFF	TGCGCCAGCAGCTTGGGAGGGATTGACACTGAAGCTTTCTTT
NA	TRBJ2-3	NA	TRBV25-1	CASSREGATDTQYF	TGTGCCAGCAGTCGCGAAGGGGCTACAGATACGCAGTATTTT
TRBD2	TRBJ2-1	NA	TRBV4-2	CASSQEMTSGRGNNEQFF	TGTGCCAGCAGCCAAGAAATGACTAGCGGGAGAGGGAACAATGAGCAGTTCTTC
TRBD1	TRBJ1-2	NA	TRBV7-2	CASSSPDRSGNSGYTF	TGTGCCAGCAGCTCCCCGGACAGGTCTGGGAATTCTGGCTACACCTTC
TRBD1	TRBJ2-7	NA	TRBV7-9	CASSKGTEPYEQYF	TGTGCCAGCAGCAAAGGGACAGAGCCCTACGAGCAGTACTTC